A single sample is the source of the 15 T cell receptor beta chains below, sequenced in a study of CD8+ T cells in alopecia areata. Once RNA had been extracted, it was reverse transcribed into cDNA to act as the sequencing template. The repertoire was sequenced with immunoSEQ multiplex PCR; TCRdb's copy has only in-frame clones and lacks some. Among roughly 250,000 clones listed, about two thirds were seen once. The material was CD4+ T cells sorted from blood, obtained at week 0. Receptors originate from a human donor with alopecia areata.

On this clone itself: Its ends do not fully match the called genes, so a read error is possible. This chain links TRBV30 with TRBJ2-1; 7 bases are shared with TRBD2. This CDR3 region has 13 residues. Germline values: CDR1 GTSNPN, CDR2 SVGIG (reference sequence). CDR3 nucleotides: TGTGCCCGGAGTACCGGGGGGAGCAATGAGCAGTTCTTC. Translation: CARSTGGSNEQFF.

V and J are TRBV30 and TRBJ2-3, with D uncertain. Germline assignment: CDR1 GTSNPN and CDR2 SVGIG (reference sequence). The germline V and J ends were trimmed by 3 bases and 7 bases, with 14 bases remaining between them. This CDR3 has 13 amino acids. DNA for the CDR3: TGTGCCTGGAGCCACACAGAGGCAAATACGCAGTATTTT. Protein: CAWSHTEANTQYF.

This clone was picked up one time. The chain recombines TRBV30 with TRBJ2-4; the match to TRBD2 covers 8 bases. The CDR3 covers 16 residues. Germline V lookup: CDR1 GTSNPN, CDR2 SVGIG (reference sequence). Losses at the gene ends were 0 bases for V and 2 bases for J; bases not matched to a gene: 6. CDR3 sequence reads: CAWSVRGGVTKNIQYF. CDR3 DNA: TGTGCCTGGAGTGTACGGGGGGGAGTAACCAAAAACATTCAGTACTTC.

The V call is TRBV25-1, the J call TRBJ2-5; 7 bases are a match to TRBD1. The CDR3 is 15 residues long. Trimming cost V 6 bases and J 3 bases; bases outside gene matches: 10. Germline V gene lookup returns CDR1 MGHDK and CDR2 SYGVNS. CDR3 nucleotide sequence: TGTGCCAGCAGGATTACAGGGGCAGGGGAAGAGACCCAGTACTTC. Translated, it gives CASRITGAGEETQYF.

The chain has TRBV6-6 and TRBJ2-3; D is ambiguous. The germline V gene encodes CDR1 MNHNY and CDR2 SVGAGI (reference sequence). Trimming removed 0 bases from V and 5 bases from J, with 15 bases in between. This CDR3 contains 16 residues. The CDR3 DNA follows: TGTGCCAGCAGTTACTCGTCCCGGCTAGTGGGAGATACGCAGTATTTT. It specifies CASSYSSRLVGDTQYF.

The J gene is TRBJ1-4, the V gene TRBV11-2, with no clear D. V was cut by 4 bases and J by 0 bases, with 9 bases left in between. From germline, CDR1 is SGHAT and CDR2 FQNNGV. The CDR3 consists of 15 residues. CDR3 amino acids: CASSSPTTTNEKLFF. The CDR3 DNA sequence: TGTGCCAGCAGCTCACCGACGACAACTAATGAAAAACTGTTTTTT.

This chain links TRBV6-1 with TRBJ1-1, with 10 positions matching TRBD1. Germline V gives CDR1 MNHNS, CDR2 SASEGT. This CDR3 has 15 residues. Trimming took 4 bases from V and 4 from J; bases not matched to a gene: 6. CDR3 region: CASSADRGKSTEAFF. The DNA for the CDR3 is TGTGCCAGCAGTGCGGACAGGGGGAAGAGCACTGAAGCTTTCTTT.

V is TRBV9 and J is TRBJ2-3; 7 bases map to TRBD2. V shed 3 bases, J shed 1 base, and the junction held 8 bases outside the gene matches. The CDR3 totals 16 residues. Per the germline V gene, CDR1 is SGDLS and CDR2 is YYNGEE. CDR3 residues: CASSARGSPGTDTQYF. CDR3 bases: TGTGCCAGCAGCGCGCGGGGGAGCCCCGGCACAGATACGCAGTATTTT.

The chain recombines TRBV6-6 with TRBJ1-5; D might be TRBD1 (6 bases). Germline CDR1 reads MNHNY; CDR2 reads SVGAGI (reference sequence). V dropped 4 bases and J dropped 7 bases, with 11 bases sitting between them. The CDR3 sequence is 13 residues long. The CDR3 here is CASSSGVGQPQHF. Written as DNA, the CDR3 is TGTGCCAGCAGTTCAGGGGTAGGACAGCCCCAGCATTTT.

The genes are TRBV25-1 and TRBJ1-1; D is unclear. The CDR3 is 13 amino acids. Germline-derived CDR1 and CDR2 are MGHDK and SYGVNS. V was shortened by 1 base and J by 4 bases, with 7 bases between the two germline ends. The CDR3 sequence is CASSEWQGTEAFF. DNA for the CDR3: TGTGCCAGCAGTGAATGGCAAGGCACTGAAGCTTTCTTT. The whole variable domain, filled in from reference TRBV25-1 and TRBJ1-1, reads EADIYQTPRYLVIGTGKKITLECSQTMGHDKMYWYQQDPGMELHLIHYSYGVNSTEKGDLSSESTVSRIRTEHFPLTLESARPSHTSQYLCASSEWQGTEAFFGQGTRLTVV.

This chain's CDR3 is CASSLRGGEETQYF. Here the CDR3 DNA reads TGTGCCAGCAGCCTCCGGGGAGGCGAAGAGACCCAGTACTTC. The chain carries TRBV5-4 and TRBJ2-5, with D possibly being TRBD2 (6 bases). Trimming left V 4 bases short and J 3 bases short, with 13 bases between. The CDR3 is 14 amino acids. Germline values: CDR1 SGHNT, CDR2 YYREEE (reference sequence). The full variable domain, rest sourced from reference TRBV5-4 and TRBJ2-5, is ETGVTQSPTHLIKTRGQQVTLRCSSQSGHNTVSWYQQALGQGPQFIFQYYREEENGRGNFPPRFSGLQFPNYSSELNVNALELDDSALYLCASSLRGGEETQYFGPGTRLLVL.

The genes are TRBV9 and TRBJ2-4; D possibly corresponds to TRBD1 (6 bases). Germline lookup yields CDR1 SGDLS and CDR2 YYNGEE. Trimming took 0 bases from V and 5 from J, leaving 18 bases between them. The CDR3 extends over 17 amino acids. Written as DNA, the CDR3 is TGTGCCAGCAGCGTAGGTCCCTTCATGGGGACACAAAACATTCAGTACTTC. It translates to CASSVGPFMGTQNIQYF.

The chain has TRBV25-1 and TRBJ1-1; D unclear. This CDR3 is built from 14 residues. V was clipped by 5 bases and J by 1 base, with 11 bases between them. CDR1 MGHDK and CDR2 SYGVNS come from the germline V gene. CDR3 DNA: TGTGCCAGCAGTCCGTCAGGTCGGAACACTGAAGCTTTCTTT. This translates into CASSPSGRNTEAFF.

CDR3 loop: CASSEALRRHSPLHF. The CDR3 DNA sequence: TGTGCCAGCAGTGAAGCGCTGCGGAGACATTCACCCCTCCACTTT. The J gene is TRBJ1-6, the V gene TRBV2; D unclear. Trimming shortened V by 0 bases and J by 8 bases, and 11 bases separated the two germline ends. The CDR3 runs to 15 residues. Germline CDR1 is SNHLY and CDR2 is FYNNEI.

This clone was counted only a few times. The chain uses TRBV5-4 and TRBJ2-5, with 8 positions matching TRBD1. The CDR3 contains 14 residues. V shed 0 bases and J 5 bases; nucleotides not matched to a gene: 3. Germline CDR1 reads SGHNT; CDR2 reads YYREEE (reference sequence). For the CDR3, the DNA is TGTGCCAGCAGCTTGGCCGCAGGGGGCGAGACCCAGTACTTC. Its protein is CASSLAAGGETQYF.